A single sample gave rise to the 9 T cell receptor beta chains below, sequenced in a study of naive and memory T cell subsets. Study outcomes and limitations: Naive repertoires, especially CD8, held a few larger clonotypes, possibly memory cells re-expressing CD45RA.

The beta constant-region primer was an equimolar mix of two oligonucleotides covering TRBC1 and TRBC2. Ligated cDNA was amplified by four rounds of PCR with nested alpha and beta constant-region primers and SP2. TCRdb used MiXCR to reprocess the UMI-ligation and nested PCR reads, holding one entry per CDR3 protein. Here the sample spans fewer than 150,000 distinct CDR3 sequences, 15% to 20% being singletons. Their antigen targets remain unknown. The sequencing input was naive CD8+ T cells from blood. The origin of the receptors is a human donor in good health.

This chain uses TRBV6-2 or TRBV6-3 with TRBJ1-5; TRBD1 might be the D (6 bases). V was clipped by 4 bases and J by 6 bases, with 19 bases between them. The CDR3 covers 16 residues. CDR1 MNHEY and CDR2 SVGEGT come from the germline V gene. Written as DNA, the CDR3 is TGTGCCAGCAGTTTGACGGGGGAAGGGGGAAGTCAGCCCCAGCATTTT. This codes for CASSLTGEGGSQPQHF.

This clonotype showed up many times. The V gene is TRBV28, the J gene TRBJ2-7, with TRBD2 matching 8 bases. The length of the CDR3 is 10 residues. V trimming: 6 bases; J trimming: 11 bases; junction bases outside the gene matches: 3. Germline V gene data show CDR1 as MDHEN and CDR2 as SYDVKM. The CDR3 loop is CASRSGREYF. DNA of the CDR3: TGTGCCAGCAGGAGCGGGAGAGAGTACTTC.

The chain links TRBV2 to TRBJ2-5; maybe TRBD1 (8 bases). The CDR3 totals 17 residues. Germline CDR1 is SNHLY and CDR2 is FYNNEI. Trimming pared 3 bases from V and 0 bases from J, leaving 17 bases between. The CDR3 region has the DNA TGTGCCAGCAGTGACCCGAGACAGGGGAGGGACCAAGAGACCCAGTACTTC. Residues: CASSDPRQGRDQETQYF.

This chain links TRBV29-1 with TRBJ2-1; weak D call: TRBD2 (5 bases). In germline, CDR1 is SQVTM, CDR2 ANQGSEA. The CDR3 sequence is 16 residues long. V was shortened by 2 bases and J by 6 bases, with 20 bases between the two germline ends. Written as DNA, the CDR3 is TGCAGCGTTGAAACTAAACTAGTCCATTCGGGCAATGAGCAGTTCTTC. Its translation: CSVETKLVHSGNEQFF.

This clonotype was seen more than once but under ten times. The chain carries TRBV7-6 and TRBJ2-3; D gene ambiguous. There are 12 residues in the CDR3. CDR1 and CDR2 from the germline V gene are SGHVS and FNYEAQ. Trimming removed 0 bases at V and 5 bases at J, with 3 bases between. This CDR3 reads CASSLAEDTQYF. DNA of the CDR3: TGTGCCAGCAGCTTAGCAGAAGATACGCAGTATTTT.

This clonotype was observed a handful of times. CDR3 nucleotide sequence: TGTGCCAGCAGTTACCCCGAGAGAGACTCTGGAAACACCATATATTTT. It is translated as CASSYPERDSGNTIYF. The chain couples TRBV6-2 or TRBV6-3 to TRBJ1-3; D unclear. The CDR3 is made up of 16 amino acids. Looked up from germline, CDR1 is MNHEY and CDR2 is SVGEGT. V lost 2 bases and J lost 0, with 11 bases in between.

This clonotype has more than one count but fewer than ten. V gene TRBV29-1 combines with J gene TRBJ1-2; TRBD1 matches at 9 bases. The CDR3 length is 15 residues. Germline loops: CDR1 SQVTM, CDR2 ANQGSEA. The trim removed 2 bases at V and 4 bases at J, leaving 8 bases unmatched. CDR3 in DNA: TGCAGCGTTGAAATCGAACAGGGGGCTGTCTATGGCTACACCTTC. Encoded protein: CSVEIEQGAVYGYTF.

CDR3 sequence: CASSGELEGLETQYF. Written as DNA, the CDR3 is TGTGCCAGCAGCGGAGAACTAGAGGGGCTGGAGACCCAGTACTTC. This chain connects TRBV9 to TRBJ2-5; D tentatively reads TRBD1 or TRBD2 (5 bases each). V was clipped by 3 bases and J by 5 bases, with 17 bases between them. The CDR3 covers 15 residues. The germline V gene encodes CDR1 SGDLS and CDR2 YYNGEE.

This chain links TRBV4-3 with TRBJ2-1, with no clear D. Germline V lookup: CDR1 LGHNA, CDR2 YSLEER. The CDR3 runs 20 residues. The germline V and J ends were trimmed by 0 bases and 1 base, with 22 bases remaining between them. The CDR3 loop is CASSQDSGSPYSLSYNEQFF. CDR3 nucleotides: TGCGCCAGCAGCCAAGATTCGGGTAGCCCCTACTCTTTATCCTACAATGAGCAGTTCTTC.